These 30 T cell receptor beta chains were sequenced from one sample in a study of molecular identifiers for immune sequencing clone quantification. Via MiXCR, TCRdb re-called the PCR reads, giving one row per CDR3 protein. The sample lists some 96,000 distinct CDR3 sequences; roughly a quarter were seen once. Sequencing was carried out using naive CD8+ T cells from blood, with Jurkat cell RNA spiked in. Subset noted: FACS-sorted CD8+CD4-CCR7+CD45RA+ naive T cells. These receptors came from a human donor in good health. Some libraries in this study had Jurkat cell RNA spiked in.

A remark on this clonotype: A much larger clonotype is one base distant, so this may be a read error. The chain joins TRBV5-1 to TRBJ2-7; possible D gene TRBD1, 5 bases. Between the trimmed V and J ends, which lost 0 bases and 5 bases, there was a span of 12 bases. Germline V gives CDR1 SGHRS, CDR2 YFSETQ. This CDR3 comprises 14 residues. The CDR3 DNA reads TGCGCCAGCAGCTTGGAGGGGTCCCCCCACGAGCAGTACTTC. Translated, it gives CASSLEGSPHEQYF.

This clonotype was observed a single time. Being one base from a much bigger clone, this may be a read error. The chain couples TRBV20-1 to TRBJ2-2; D may be TRBD1 (5 bases). The CDR3 has 13 residues. The V end lost 5 bases, the J end lost 5 bases, and 12 bases lay between the germline ends. The germline CDR1 and CDR2 sequences are DFQATT and SNEGSKA (reference sequence). DNA of the CDR3: TGCAGTGCTCTGGACAAAAAAACCGGGGAGCTGTTTTTT. Translating it yields CSALDKKTGELFF.

This clonotype has ten or more counts. The chain carries TRBV7-9 and TRBJ1-1, with D unclear. CDR1 and CDR2 (germline): SEHNR, FQNEAQ (reference sequence). This CDR3 contains 13 residues. The germline V and J ends were trimmed by 3 bases and 5 bases, with 10 bases remaining between them. CDR3 residues: CASSLGLGTEAFF. CDR3 nucleotides: TGTGCCAGCAGCTTGGGCCTGGGAACTGAAGCTTTCTTT.

This clonotype was detected ten times or more. The chain uses TRBV5-6 and TRBJ1-6; 7 bases are shared with TRBD1. V dropped 4 bases and J dropped 9; count of bases not matched to a gene: 10. In germline, CDR1 is SGHDT, CDR2 YYEEEE. This CDR3 has 15 residues. In nucleotides, the CDR3 is TGTGCCAGCAGCATCGACAGGGAGTGGGGTTCACCCCTCCACTTT. This encodes CASSIDREWGSPLHF.

This clonotype was seen ten or more times. The chain recombines TRBV20-1 with TRBJ2-2; tentative D call: TRBD1 (6 bases). The CDR3 extends over 16 amino acids. V was shortened by 3 bases and J by 2 bases, with 16 bases between the two germline ends. The germline gives CDR1 DFQATT, CDR2 SNEGSKA (reference sequence). The CDR3 reads CSARLIRDINTGELFF. CDR3 in DNA: TGCAGTGCTAGGTTAATCCGGGACATTAACACCGGGGAGCTGTTTTTT.

In the case of this clonotype: Since a much larger clone is just one base distant, this may be a read error. V usage is TRBV6-6 and J usage is TRBJ1-1, with D possibly being TRBD1 (5 bases). CDR1 and CDR2 from the germline V gene are MNHNY and SVGAGI (reference sequence). The CDR3 consists of 15 residues. CDR3 protein: CASSERGRTDTAAFF. The CDR3 region has the DNA TGTGCCAGCAGTGAACGCGGGCGCACGGACACTGCAGCTTTCTTT.

The rearrangement links TRBV30 to TRBJ2-3, with TRBD2 identical over 9 bases. The CDR3 contains 16 residues. V lost 2 bases, J lost 1 base, and 7 bases stayed unmatched. CDR1 GTSNPN and CDR2 SVGIG come from the germline V gene (reference sequence). CDR3 protein: CAWSTTVAGGTDTQYF. DNA for the CDR3: TGTGCCTGGAGTACAACCGTAGCGGGGGGCACAGATACGCAGTATTTT.

This clonotype was detected a few times. The genes are TRBV19 and TRBJ1-1; weak D call: TRBD1 (6 bases). CDR1 and CDR2 (germline): LNHDA, SQIVND (reference sequence). The V end lost 4 bases, the J end lost 3 bases, and 12 bases lay between the germline ends. CDR3 length equals 14 residues. The CDR3 nucleotides are TGTGCCAGTAGTAGGGGGGCACCACACACTGAAGCTTTCTTT. Its protein product is CASSRGAPHTEAFF.

This clonotype was observed many times. The rearrangement uses TRBV19 and TRBJ1-2, with D tentatively TRBD1 (6 bases). Looked up from germline, CDR1 is LNHDA and CDR2 is SQIVND (reference sequence). V lost 11 bases and J 6 bases, leaving 19 bases between the germline ends. The CDR3 is 13 amino acids. The CDR3 bases are TGTGCCGCGAATCCGGGGGGGCGGAATGGCTACACCTTC. Amino acid sequence: CAANPGGRNGYTF.

Concerning this clonotype itself: A much larger clone is a single base away; this may be a read error. Because the CDR3 is missing its conserved closing phenylalanine or tryptophan, this is likely a read error. The chain joins TRBV7-3 to TRBJ2-3; 7 nucleotides align to TRBD2. CDR1 and CDR2 from the germline V gene are SGHTA and FQGTGA. V lost 5 bases to trimming and J lost 0 bases; unmatched junction nucleotides: 14. This CDR3 has 18 amino acids. The CDR3 loop is CASSPHPNLAVSTDTQYS. The CDR3 nucleotides read TGTGCCAGCAGCCCCCACCCCAATCTAGCGGTCAGCACAGATACGCAGTATTCT.

There are a few counts of this clonotype. The V gene is TRBV5-6, the J gene TRBJ2-7; TRBD2 agrees at 10 bases. With V trimmed by 0 bases and J by 3 bases, 6 bases remained unmatched. The CDR3 is 16 amino acids. Germline V gene lookup returns CDR1 SGHDT and CDR2 YYEEEE. The chain's CDR3 is CASSLGLAGEHYEQYF. Here the CDR3 DNA reads TGTGCCAGCAGCTTGGGTCTAGCGGGAGAGCACTACGAGCAGTACTTC.

The sample holds a few counts of this clonotype. The chain uses TRBV30 and TRBJ1-1, with D unclear. This CDR3 has 10 residues. Germline V gene data show CDR1 as GTSNPN and CDR2 as SVGIG (reference sequence). CDR3 protein: CGVGVTEAFF. CDR3 bases: TGTGGGGTAGGAGTCACTGAAGCTTTCTTT.

As concerns this clonotype: The junction does not match germline at one end; this may be a read error. The chain recombines TRBV5-3 with TRBJ2-4, with a tentative D call TRBD1 (6 bases). TRBV5-3 is flagged as an ORF with uncertain function. The CDR3 loop spans 16 amino acids. The CDR3 nucleotides read TGTGCCAGCAGCTCACAGATGGGGACACCCAGAAACATTCAGTACTTC. This sequence encodes CASSSQMGTPRNIQYF.

In the case of this clonotype: Possible read error: a much larger clone is one base away. CDR3 bases: TGCAGCGTTGGGTTGGGACTATATTACAATGAGCAGTTCTTC. Protein: CSVGLGLYYNEQFF. The rearrangement links TRBV29-1 to TRBJ2-1; 7 bases map to TRBD2. This CDR3 comprises 14 residues. The junction had 7 bases not matched to a gene; V was cut back by 4 bases and J by 4 bases. Germline CDR1 is SQVTM and CDR2 is ANQGSEA.

This chain uses TRBV4-1 with TRBJ2-7; D remains ambiguous. The CDR3 covers 14 residues. With 1 base removed from V and 0 bases from J, the gap between germline ends came to 7 bases. Germline values: CDR1 MGHRA, CDR2 YSYEKL. The CDR3, as DNA: TGCGCCAGCAGCCAAGTCCTCGACTCCTACGAGCAGTACTTC. Its translation is CASSQVLDSYEQYF.

Many counts were recorded for this clonotype. The rearrangement uses TRBV29-1 and TRBJ1-1; no reliable D call. Trimming stripped 3 bases from V and 0 bases from J, with 8 bases between. Per germline, CDR1 SQVTM and CDR2 ANQGSEA. This CDR3 is 13 amino acids long. Here the CDR3 DNA reads TGCAGCGTTGAGACAAGCATGAACACTGAAGCTTTCTTT. As protein: CSVETSMNTEAFF. The variable domain in full, with the rest retrieved from reference TRBV29-1 and TRBJ1-1, is SAVISQKPSRDICQRGTSLTIQCQVDSQVTMMFWYRQQPGQSLTLIATANQGSEATYESGFVIDKFPISRPNLTFSTLTVSNMSPEDSSIYLCSVETSMNTEAFFGQGTRLTVV.

This clonotype was found many times. The rearrangement links TRBV12-3 or TRBV12-4 to TRBJ1-2; D possibly corresponds to TRBD1 (6 bases). V was shortened by 6 bases and J by 2 bases, with 10 bases between the two germline ends. The CDR3 length is 13 residues. The CDR3 is CASSHGTNYGYTF. The CDR3 DNA is TGTGCCAGCAGCCATGGGACAAACTATGGCTACACCTTC.

About this clonotype: A read error may be the cause here, since a much bigger clone is one base away. The chain uses TRBV7-9 and TRBJ1-1; TRBD1 might be the D (5 bases). Germline CDR1 reads SEHNR; CDR2 reads FQNEAQ (reference sequence). The length of the CDR3 is 15 residues. CDR3 nucleotide sequence: TGTGCCAGCAGCGTCGTCGGAGGACTTGGGACTGACGCTTTCTTT. It translates to CASSVVGGLGTDAFF.

This clonotype has a handful of counts. The chain has TRBV24-1 and TRBJ2-1, with 8 bases aligning to TRBD1. Germline-derived CDR1 and CDR2 are KGHDR and SFDVKD. V gave up 4 bases and J gave up 3 bases; unmatched junction bases: 4. The CDR3 spans 15 residues. As DNA, the CDR3 is TGTGCCACCAGTGAAGGACAGGGCGACTACAATGAGCAGTTCTTC. This encodes CATSEGQGDYNEQFF.

The genes are TRBV27 and TRBJ1-4; D might be TRBD1 (5 bases). This CDR3 is 15 amino acids long. Trimming stripped 0 bases from V and 4 bases from J, with 9 bases between. Germline lookup yields CDR1 MNHEY and CDR2 SMNVEV (reference sequence). This chain's CDR3 is CASSLSGPINEKLFF. The CDR3 bases are TGTGCCAGCAGTTTATCGGGACCAATTAATGAAAAACTGTTTTTT. The complete variable domain, with remaining parts taken from reference TRBV27 and TRBJ1-4, reads EAQVTQNPRYLITVTGKKLTVTCSQNMNHEYMSWYRQDPGLGLRQIYYSMNVEVTDKGDVPEGYKVSRKEKRNFPLILESPSPNQTSLYFCASSLSGPINEKLFFGSGTQLSVL.

This clonotype was seen a few times. The gene calls are TRBV4-3 and TRBJ2-7, with 15 positions matching TRBD2. The ends lost 0 bases at V and 9 bases at J; junction bases unmatched: 6. The CDR3 extends over 16 amino acids. CDR1 LGHNA and CDR2 YSLEER come from the germline V gene. The CDR3 bases are TGCGCCAGCAGCCAAGACACGGGACTAGCGGGGGGATGGCAGTACTTC. Translating it yields CASSQDTGLAGGWQYF.

This clonotype has ten or more counts. The rearrangement uses TRBV4-3 and TRBJ2-3, with 8 positions matching TRBD2. Trimming took 3 bases from V and 4 from J; bases not matched to a gene: 0. The CDR3 is 13 amino acids. Germline V gene sequence: CDR1 LGHNA, CDR2 YSLEER. The DNA for the CDR3 is TGCGCCAGCAGCCAGACTAGCGCAGATACGCAGTATTTT. Protein sequence: CASSQTSADTQYF.

A remark on this clonotype: A much larger clone is a single base away; this may be a read error. The CDR3 DNA reads TGTGCCTGGAGTGTAAGCCACAATGAGCAGTTCTTC. It translates to CAWSVSHNEQFF. The rearrangement uses TRBV30 and TRBJ2-1; no reliable D call. The CDR3 is 12 amino acids. Germline CDR1 reads GTSNPN; CDR2 reads SVGIG (reference sequence). V lost 0 bases to trimming and J lost 5 bases, with 5 bases between them.

This sequence joins TRBV27 and TRBJ2-3, with D possibly matching TRBD2 (6 bases). CDR3 length equals 17 residues. The germline V gene encodes CDR1 MNHEY and CDR2 SMNVEV (reference sequence). Trimming took 2 bases from V and 0 from J, leaving 15 bases between them. In DNA, the CDR3 is TGTGCCAGCAGTTTACTGATTGGGGGGTCTAGCACAGATACGCAGTATTTT. Translated, it gives CASSLLIGGSSTDTQYF.

This clonotype has at least ten counts. This chain connects TRBV6-5 to TRBJ2-3; 12 positions match TRBD2. The CDR3 sequence is 16 residues long. V gave up 5 bases and J gave up 8 bases; unmatched junction bases: 11. Germline CDR1 is MNHEY and CDR2 is SVGAGI. The CDR3 spells CASSPLAGGHRGTQYF. CDR3 nucleotide sequence: TGTGCCAGCAGTCCTCTAGCGGGAGGGCACAGGGGTACGCAGTATTTT.

A note on this clonotype: A much larger clone is a single base away; this may be a read error. The rearrangement uses TRBV9 and TRBJ2-3; perhaps TRBD1 as D (5 bases). The V gene lost 7 bases and the J gene lost 2 bases, with 23 bases spanning the gap. The CDR3 contains 17 residues. Germline CDR1 is SGDLS and CDR2 is YYNGEE. CDR3 DNA sequence: TGTGCCAGCGGCGGAGCTCAGGGCATTCTTCTCACAGATACGCAGTATTTT. It is translated as CASGGAQGILLTDTQYF.

In this sample, this clonotype turned up a few times. The V gene is TRBV19, the J gene TRBJ2-1; D not resolved. Germline-derived CDR1 and CDR2 are LNHDA and SQIVND (reference sequence). The CDR3 is made up of 12 amino acids. V was cut by 4 bases and J by 6 bases, with 7 bases left in between. In DNA, the CDR3 is TGTGCCAGTAGTAACCTGGTCAATGAGCAGTTCTTC. This gives the protein CASSNLVNEQFF.

The chain is built from TRBV23-1 and TRBJ2-1; TRBD2 agrees at 13 bases. TRBV23-1 is known as an ORF, though its function is uncertain. J was trimmed by 6 bases and V by 4 bases; bases with no gene match: 12. CDR3 length equals 18 residues. CDR3 nucleotides: TGCGCCAGCAGTCCCCCCAGAGGACTAGCGGGAGTAAGCAATGAGCAGTTCTTC. This encodes CASSPPRGLAGVSNEQFF.

This clonotype was observed at least ten times. CDR3 nucleotides: TGCAGCGTTCACACCCCAACCAAAAACATTCAGTACTTC. This encodes CSVHTPTKNIQYF. This sequence joins TRBV29-1 and TRBJ2-4, with D unclear. The CDR3 covers 13 residues. Trimming cost V 5 bases and J 2 bases, with 10 bases left between them. In germline, CDR1 is SQVTM, CDR2 ANQGSEA.

In regard to this clonotype: Just one base apart from a much larger clone, this may be a read error. The V call is TRBV10-3, the J call TRBJ2-7; no clear D gene. The CDR3 is 13 residues long. The germline gives CDR1 ENHRY, CDR2 SYGVKD. Trimming cost V 4 bases and J 7 bases, with 14 bases left between them. Here the CDR3 DNA reads TGTGCCATCAGTGCCTTAGACCGCGAGGAGCAGTACTTC. Its protein product is CAISALDREEQYF.